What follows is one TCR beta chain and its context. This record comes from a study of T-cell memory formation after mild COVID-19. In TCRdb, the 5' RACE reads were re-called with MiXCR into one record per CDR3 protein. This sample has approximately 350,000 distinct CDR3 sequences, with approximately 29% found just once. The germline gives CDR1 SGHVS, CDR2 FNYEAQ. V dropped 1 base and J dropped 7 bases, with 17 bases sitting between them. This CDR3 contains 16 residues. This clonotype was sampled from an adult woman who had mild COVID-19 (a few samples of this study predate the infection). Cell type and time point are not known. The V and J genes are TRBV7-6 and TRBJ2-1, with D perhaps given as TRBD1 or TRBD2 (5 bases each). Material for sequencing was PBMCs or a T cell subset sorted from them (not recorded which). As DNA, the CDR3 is TGTGCCAGCAGCTTAGTTGAGGGGCGCCCCGCGAATGAGCAGTTCTTC. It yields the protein CASSLVEGRPANEQFF.